The source of this T cell receptor beta chain is a study of CD8 T cells in ankylosing spondylitis. General observations from the study: Ankylosing spondylitis blood appeared to be characterized by a TCR beta motif of eight or nine highly homologous variants. Reports say disease-linked clones showed up significantly more in matched ankylosing spondylitis synovial fluid.

Each CDR3 protein gets one entry after TCRdb re-called the 5' RACE reads with MiXCR. This table holds approximately 350,000 distinct CDR3 sequences, around 15% found once. This CDR3 spans 16 amino acids. After removal of 8 bases from V and 5 bases from J, the junction contained 15 bases not matched to a gene. This clonotype has at least ten counts. Its antigen is currently unknown. The J gene is TRBJ2-1, the V gene TRBV12-3 or TRBV12-4, with 7 bases that match TRBD2. The specimen was blood, either unsorted or a sorted T cell fraction (not recorded which). This sequence originates from a male donor with ankylosing spondylitis or in good health (not recorded which). The CDR3 loop reads CASGDYKASRNNEQFF. In DNA, the CDR3 is TGTGCCAGCGGGGACTACAAGGCCTCTAGAAACAATGAGCAGTTCTTC.